This TCR beta chain was identified in a study of OX40 agonist ivuxolimab in advanced cancers. About the research overall: Dose-escalation patients suffered from hepatocellular carcinoma, melanoma, renal cell or head and neck cancer.

Study-level results: Undetermined was the antigen specificity of the expanded peripheral T cells. Patients who responded partially at 0.1-3.0 mg/kg showed clonal expansion ranking among the lowest.

About this clone: What it binds is unknown.

Repertoires were generated with immunoSEQ multiplex PCR, while TCRdb's copy carries only in-frame clones and drops some. The sample shows around 100,000 clones, 90% to 95% of them seen only once. The V gene's germline CDR1 is GTSNPN and CDR2 SVGIG (reference sequence). The CDR3 consists of 13 residues. V lost 0 bases and J lost 6, with 11 bases in between. The input for sequencing was CD4+ or CD8+ T cells sorted from blood, taken in a trial of the OX40 agonist ivuxolimab. This sequence was found in an adult with an advanced solid tumor such as melanoma, head and neck, liver or kidney cancer. This chain links TRBV30 with TRBJ1-1; D gene ambiguous. This CDR3 is CAWSVNGDAEAFF. DNA for the CDR3: TGTGCCTGGAGTGTAAACGGAGACGCTGAAGCTTTCTTT.